In this sample, the clone carrying this T cell receptor (beta chain) turned up a few times. Relative to the germline gene, one junction end is altered; a read error may explain this. There are 15 residues in the CDR3. The sample belongs to a study of blood T cells in healthy people across ages. The draw of peripheral blood yielded around 9.6 milliliters from each donor. Alongside a J-beta primer mix, a sample-barcoded 5' primer served in a second PCR lasting roughly 7 to 11 cycles. Template switching added a 12-random-nucleotide identifier to every cDNA molecule. TCRdb redid the calling of the 5' RACE reads with MiXCR, one entry per CDR3 protein. Among 600,000 to 850,000 distinct CDR3 sequences listed, 25% were seen once. These same records also appear under a second study, on T cells of mothers and their children.

Sequencing used blood. This TCR was recovered from a boy younger than 18 in good health. This rearrangement joins TRBV12-3 or TRBV12-4 to TRBJ2-1; D might be TRBD1 (5 bases). CDR3 coding DNA: TGTGCCAACAGTTCAGACAGCATCTCCTACAATGAGCAGTTCTTC. This translates into CANSSDSISYNEQFF.